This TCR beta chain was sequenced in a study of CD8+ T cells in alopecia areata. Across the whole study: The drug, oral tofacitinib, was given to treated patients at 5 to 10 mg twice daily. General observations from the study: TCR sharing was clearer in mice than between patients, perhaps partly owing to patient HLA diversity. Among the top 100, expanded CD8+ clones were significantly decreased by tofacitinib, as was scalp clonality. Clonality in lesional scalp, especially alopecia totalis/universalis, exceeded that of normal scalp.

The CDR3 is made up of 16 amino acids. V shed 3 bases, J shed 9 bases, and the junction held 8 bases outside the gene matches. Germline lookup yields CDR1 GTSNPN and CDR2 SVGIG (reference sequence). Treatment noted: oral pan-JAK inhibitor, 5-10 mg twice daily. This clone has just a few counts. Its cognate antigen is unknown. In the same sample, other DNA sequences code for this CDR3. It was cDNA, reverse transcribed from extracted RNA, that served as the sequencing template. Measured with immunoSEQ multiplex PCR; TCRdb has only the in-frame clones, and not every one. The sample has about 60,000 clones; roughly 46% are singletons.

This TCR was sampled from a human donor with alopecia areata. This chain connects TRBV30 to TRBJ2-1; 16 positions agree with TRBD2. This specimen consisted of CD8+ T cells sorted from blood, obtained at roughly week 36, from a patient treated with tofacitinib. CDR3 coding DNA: TGTGCCTGGAGGGACGGGACTAGCGGGAGGGGGGGTGAGCAGTTCTTC. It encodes CAWRDGTSGRGGEQFF.